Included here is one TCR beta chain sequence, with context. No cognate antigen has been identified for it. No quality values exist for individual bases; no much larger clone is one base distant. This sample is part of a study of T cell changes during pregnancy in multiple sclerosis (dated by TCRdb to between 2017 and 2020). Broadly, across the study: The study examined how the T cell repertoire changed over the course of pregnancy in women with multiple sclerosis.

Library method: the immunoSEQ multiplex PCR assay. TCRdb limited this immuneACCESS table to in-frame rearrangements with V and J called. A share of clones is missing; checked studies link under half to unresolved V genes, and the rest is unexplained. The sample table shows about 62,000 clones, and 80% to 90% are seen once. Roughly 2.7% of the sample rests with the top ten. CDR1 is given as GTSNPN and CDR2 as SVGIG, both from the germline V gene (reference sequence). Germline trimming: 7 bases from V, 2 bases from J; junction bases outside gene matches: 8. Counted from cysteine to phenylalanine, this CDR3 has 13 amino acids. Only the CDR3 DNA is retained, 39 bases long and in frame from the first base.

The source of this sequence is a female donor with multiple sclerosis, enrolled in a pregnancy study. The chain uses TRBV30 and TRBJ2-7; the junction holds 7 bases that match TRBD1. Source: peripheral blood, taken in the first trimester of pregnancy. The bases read TGTGCCTTATCAAGAGGGGGCCCCTACGAGCAGTACTTC. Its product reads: CALSRGGPYEQYF.